The sequence of this TCR beta chain was determined in a study of T cells in localized non-small cell lung cancer. Study-wide results and caveats: There was higher T cell clonality in uninvolved adjacent lung than in tumor, and it was highest there. One tumor region alone was sequenced, and heterogeneity therefore remains possible. Overall survival was longer when the density of T cells in the blood was higher. A median of approximately 54 clones ranked among the top 100 in tumor appeared in adjacent lung.

Looked up from germline, CDR1 is SEHNR and CDR2 is FQNEAQ (reference sequence). V trimming: 1 base; J trimming: 4 bases; junction bases outside the gene matches: 4. The CDR3 has 15 residues. This table comes from immunoSEQ multiplex PCR, and its TCRdb copy is limited to in-frame clones, with some not included. The table includes 70,000 to 85,000 clones, approximately 84% detected once. Remarks on this clone: Its matching antigen is unknown.

The receptor was derived from an older female donor with stage I lung adenocarcinoma. This specimen consisted of peripheral blood, obtained before any cancer treatment. The chain uses TRBV7-9 and TRBJ2-3, with 8 bases matching TRBD2. CDR3 sequence: CASSLGAGVADTQYF. The CDR3 coding sequence is TGTGCCAGCAGCTTAGGAGCGGGAGTCGCAGATACGCAGTATTTT.